One and the same sample provided the 2 T cell receptor beta chains below, sequenced in a study of early stage breast cancer tumors. TCRdb keeps only in-frame clones here, not all; method: immunoSEQ multiplex PCR. The table has 20,000 to 25,000 clones, about 80% seen once. Sequences were obtained from blood. These receptors came from a person aged 55 to 69 with breast cancer.

V usage is TRBV29-1 and J usage is TRBJ2-1; 7 nucleotides line up with TRBD2. CDR1 and CDR2 (germline): SQVTM, ANQGSEA. CDR3 length equals 16 residues. Trimming at V came to 4 bases and at J to 4 bases, leaving 13 bases not matched to a gene. This chain's CDR3 is CSVAAGWGEVYNEQFF. CDR3 nucleotide sequence: TGCAGCGTTGCAGCGGGATGGGGTGAGGTGTACAATGAGCAGTTCTTC.

This clone was observed once. This sequence joins TRBV5-1 and TRBJ1-4; 9 nucleotides match TRBD1. From germline, CDR1 is SGHRS and CDR2 YFSETQ. This CDR3 is built from 14 residues. The ends lost 2 bases at V and 7 bases at J; junction bases unmatched: 3. This CDR3 reads CASSLQGAREKLFF. For the CDR3, the DNA is TGCGCCAGCAGCTTACAGGGGGCGCGTGAAAAACTGTTTTTT.